These 13 T cell receptor beta chains share one sample of origin, sequenced in a study of T-cell reconstitution after alpha-beta-depleted transplantation in children. Unique molecular identifiers were built into the TCRbeta library. TCRdb processed the PCR reads anew with MiXCR; each CDR3 protein has one entry. The repertoire holds about 500,000 distinct CDR3 sequences, with approximately 32% as singletons. The specimen comprised PBMCs from the stem cell graft donor, sampled from the stem cell graft. The receptors come from a human donor who donated a stem cell graft to a child with aplastic anemia.

This clonotype has only a few counts. The chain recombines TRBV24-1 with TRBJ1-2; the D gene is possibly TRBD1 (5 bases). V was pared by 2 bases and J by 7 bases, with 25 bases between. There are 18 residues in the CDR3. Germline V lookup: CDR1 KGHDR, CDR2 SFDVKD. Here the CDR3 reads CATSDSPGTAPFGSGYTF. In DNA, the CDR3 is TGTGCCACCAGTGATTCTCCCGGGACGGCCCCTTTTGGTTCTGGCTACACCTTC.

This clonotype was counted between two and nine times. The CDR3 here is CASSYSGARMAFF. CDR3 DNA sequence: TGTGCCAGCAGTTACTCAGGGGCGAGGATGGCTTTCTTT. The genes are TRBV6-5 and TRBJ1-1, with a possible D match to TRBD1 (5 bases). This CDR3 comprises 13 residues. The germline CDR1 and CDR2 sequences are MNHEY and SVGAGI. V lost 0 bases to trimming and J lost 11 bases, with 13 bases between them.

V is TRBV24-1 and J is TRBJ2-5; D gene uncertain. This CDR3 spans 15 amino acids. V was trimmed by 4 bases and J by 3 bases, leaving 14 bases between them. Germline V CDR1 and CDR2: KGHDR, SFDVKD. The CDR3 region has the DNA TGTGCCACCAGTGAGAACGGACCGGTAGAAGAGACCCAGTACTTC. This codes for CATSENGPVEETQYF.

The J gene is TRBJ2-3, the V gene TRBV5-6; TRBD1 matches at 7 bases. From germline, CDR1 is SGHDT and CDR2 YYEEEE. J was trimmed by 4 bases and V by 5 bases; bases with no gene match: 10. The CDR3 contains 15 residues. This CDR3 is CASSKTMTGPDTQYF. Here the CDR3 DNA reads TGTGCCAGCAGTAAAACTATGACAGGGCCAGATACGCAGTATTTT.

This clonotype was observed a few times. The chain joins TRBV15 to TRBJ2-1, with D maybe TRBD2 (6 bases). CDR3 length equals 14 residues. Per the germline V gene, CDR1 is LNHNV and CDR2 is YYDKDF (reference sequence). The germline V and J ends were trimmed by 2 bases and 14 bases, with 19 bases remaining between them. For the CDR3, the DNA is TGTGCCACCAGCAGACCGGGACTGCGCCACCTCGAGTTCTTC. Protein product: CATSRPGLRHLEFF.

With respect to this clonotype: As the CDR3 is not closed by the conserved phenylalanine or tryptophan, this likely results from a read error. The chain has TRBV7-2 and TRBJ2-7, with 8 bases fitting TRBD2. The length of the CDR3 is 14 residues. Germline CDR1 and CDR2: SGHTA and FQGNSA. J gave up 4 bases and V 2 bases, and 4 bases lay outside the gene matches. The CDR3 DNA follows: TGTGCCAGCAGCTTAAGCGGGAGTCCTTACGAGCAGTACTTG. Amino acids: CASSLSGSPYEQYL.

The V and J genes are TRBV12-3 or TRBV12-4 and TRBJ2-1, with D perhaps matching TRBD1 or TRBD2 (5 bases each). Trimming pared 3 bases from V and 5 bases from J, leaving 14 bases between. This CDR3 region has 15 residues. CDR3 nucleotide sequence: TGTGCCAGCAGTTTTTACGGACAAGCGGACAATGAGCAGTTCTTC. It encodes CASSFYGQADNEQFF.

This clonotype was detected a few times. The J gene is TRBJ2-7, the V gene TRBV20-1; TRBD2 matches at 10 bases. With V trimmed by 6 bases and J by 3 bases, 8 bases remained unmatched. Germline V gene sequence: CDR1 DFQATT, CDR2 SNEGSKA (reference sequence). The CDR3 covers 14 residues. The CDR3 is CSAIVSSGSYEQYF. The CDR3 DNA sequence: TGCAGTGCCATCGTCTCTAGCGGGAGCTACGAGCAGTACTTC.

The rearrangement links TRBV12-3 or TRBV12-4 to TRBJ2-1; maybe TRBD2 (7 bases). V was pared by 5 bases and J by 5 bases, with 16 bases between. This CDR3 has 15 amino acids. This chain's CDR3 is CASSRGAGPNNEQFF. CDR3 nucleotides: TGTGCCAGCAGTCGGGGGGCGGGCCCTAACAATGAGCAGTTCTTC.

This clonotype was observed a handful of times. This chain's CDR3 is CSGGGENYGYTF. CDR3 DNA sequence: TGCAGCGGGGGTGGTGAAAACTATGGCTACACCTTC. The chain combines TRBV29-1 with TRBJ1-2; D is uncertain. V was pared by 7 bases and J by 2 bases, with 11 bases between. The CDR3 is made up of 12 amino acids. The germline V gene encodes CDR1 SQVTM and CDR2 ANQGSEA.

In its sample, this clonotype was seen a few times. The rearrangement uses TRBV20-1 and TRBJ2-1, with 10 bases identical to TRBD2. Germline lookup yields CDR1 DFQATT and CDR2 SNEGSKA (reference sequence). This CDR3 is 16 amino acids long. Trimming removed 5 bases from V and 2 bases from J; junction bases left unmatched: 9. Written as DNA, the CDR3 is TGCAGTGCTGGAGGGCCGAGCGGGAGGGCCTACAATGAGCAGTTCTTC. Protein sequence: CSAGGPSGRAYNEQFF.

This clonotype was seen a few times. The chain employs TRBV7-8 and TRBJ2-3; 7 positions agree with TRBD2. V shed 1 base, J shed 4 bases, and the junction held 2 bases outside the gene matches. The CDR3 runs to 14 residues. The germline gives CDR1 SGHVS, CDR2 FQNEAQ. Here the CDR3 DNA reads TGTGCCAGCAGCTTAGGTGGGGGGGCAGATACGCAGTATTTT. Amino acids: CASSLGGGADTQYF.

This clonotype was counted between two and nine times. The chain couples TRBV5-5 to TRBJ1-1, with 7 positions matching TRBD1. Looked up from germline, CDR1 is SGHKS and CDR2 is YYEKEE (reference sequence). This CDR3 is 14 amino acids long. J gave up 5 bases and V 4 bases, and 8 bases lay outside the gene matches. CDR3 DNA: TGTGCCAGCAGCCCGCTAGACAGGGAAACTGAAGCTTTCTTT. Protein sequence: CASSPLDRETEAFF.